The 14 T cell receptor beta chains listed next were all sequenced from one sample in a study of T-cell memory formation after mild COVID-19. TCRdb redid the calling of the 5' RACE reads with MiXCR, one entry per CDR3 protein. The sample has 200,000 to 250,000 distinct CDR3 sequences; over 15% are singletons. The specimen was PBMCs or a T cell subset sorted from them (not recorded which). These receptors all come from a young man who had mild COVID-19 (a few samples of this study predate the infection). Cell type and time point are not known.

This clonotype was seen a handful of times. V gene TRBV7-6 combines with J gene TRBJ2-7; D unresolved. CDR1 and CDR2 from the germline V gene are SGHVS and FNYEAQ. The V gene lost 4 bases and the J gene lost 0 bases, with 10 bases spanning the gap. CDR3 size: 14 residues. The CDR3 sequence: CASSSTDGSYEQYF. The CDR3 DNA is TGTGCCAGCAGCTCGACGGACGGCTCCTACGAGCAGTACTTC.

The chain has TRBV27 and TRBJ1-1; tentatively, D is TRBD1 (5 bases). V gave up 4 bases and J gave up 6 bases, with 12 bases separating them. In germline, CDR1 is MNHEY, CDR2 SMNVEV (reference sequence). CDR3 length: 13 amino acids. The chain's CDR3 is CASSSDSTSEAFF. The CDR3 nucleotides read TGTGCCAGCAGTTCCGACAGCACCTCTGAAGCTTTCTTT.

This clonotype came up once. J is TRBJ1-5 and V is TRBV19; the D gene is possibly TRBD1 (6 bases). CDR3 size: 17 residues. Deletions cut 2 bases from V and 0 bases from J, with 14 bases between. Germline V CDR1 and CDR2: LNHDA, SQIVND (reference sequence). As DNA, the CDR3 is TGTGCCAGTAGTATATTGGACAGCCTTTATAGCAATCAGCCCCAGCATTTT. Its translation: CASSILDSLYSNQPQHF.

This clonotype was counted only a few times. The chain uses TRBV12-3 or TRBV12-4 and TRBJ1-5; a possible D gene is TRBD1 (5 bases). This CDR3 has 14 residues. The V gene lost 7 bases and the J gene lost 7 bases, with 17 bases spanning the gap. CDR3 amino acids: CASIGGDLNQPQHF. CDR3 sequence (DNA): TGTGCCAGCATTGGGGGGGATTTAAACCAGCCCCAGCATTTT.

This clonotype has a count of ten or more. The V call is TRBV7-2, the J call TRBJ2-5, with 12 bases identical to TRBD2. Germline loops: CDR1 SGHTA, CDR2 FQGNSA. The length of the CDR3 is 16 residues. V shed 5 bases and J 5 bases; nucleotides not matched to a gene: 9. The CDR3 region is CASSPRGLAGTETQYF. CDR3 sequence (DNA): TGTGCCAGCAGCCCACGTGGACTAGCGGGGACTGAGACCCAGTACTTC.

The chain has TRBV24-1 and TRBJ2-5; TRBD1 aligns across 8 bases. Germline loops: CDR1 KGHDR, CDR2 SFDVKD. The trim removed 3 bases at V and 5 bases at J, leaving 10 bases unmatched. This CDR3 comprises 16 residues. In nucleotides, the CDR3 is TGTGCCACCAGTGATCCCCAAGGACAGGGATTGGAGACCCAGTACTTC. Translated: CATSDPQGQGLETQYF.

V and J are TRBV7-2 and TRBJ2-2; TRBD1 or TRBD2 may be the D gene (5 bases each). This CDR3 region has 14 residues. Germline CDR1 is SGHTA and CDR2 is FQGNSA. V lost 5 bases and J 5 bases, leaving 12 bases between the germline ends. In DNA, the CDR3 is TGTGCCAGCAGCCTAGGGGTAGCGACCGGGGAGCTGTTTTTT. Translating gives CASSLGVATGELFF.

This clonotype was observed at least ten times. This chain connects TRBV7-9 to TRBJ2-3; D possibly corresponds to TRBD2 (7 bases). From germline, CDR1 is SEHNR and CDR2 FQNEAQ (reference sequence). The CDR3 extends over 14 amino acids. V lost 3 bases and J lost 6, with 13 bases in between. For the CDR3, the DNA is TGTGCCAGCAGCTTGCCGGAGGGGGGGGATACGCAGTATTTT. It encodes CASSLPEGGDTQYF.

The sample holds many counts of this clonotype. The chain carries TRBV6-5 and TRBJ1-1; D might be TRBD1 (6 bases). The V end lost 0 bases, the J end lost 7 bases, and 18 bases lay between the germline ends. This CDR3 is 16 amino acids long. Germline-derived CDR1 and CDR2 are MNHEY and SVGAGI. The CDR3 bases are TGTGCCAGCAGTTACTCCCTGGGGGCAGCCAGAAATGAAGCTTTCTTT. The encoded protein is CASSYSLGAARNEAFF.

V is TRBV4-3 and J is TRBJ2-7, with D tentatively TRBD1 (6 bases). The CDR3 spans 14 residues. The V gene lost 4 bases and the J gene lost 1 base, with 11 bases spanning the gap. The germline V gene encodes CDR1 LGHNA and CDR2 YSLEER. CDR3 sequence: CASSLDRVSYEQYF. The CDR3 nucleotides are TGCGCCAGCAGCCTGGACAGAGTTTCCTACGAGCAGTACTTC.

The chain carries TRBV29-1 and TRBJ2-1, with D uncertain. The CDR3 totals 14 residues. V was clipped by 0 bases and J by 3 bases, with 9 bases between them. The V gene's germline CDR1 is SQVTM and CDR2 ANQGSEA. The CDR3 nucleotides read TGCAGCGTTGAAGAGCTAATGGACTACAATGAGCAGTTCTTC. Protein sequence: CSVEELMDYNEQFF.

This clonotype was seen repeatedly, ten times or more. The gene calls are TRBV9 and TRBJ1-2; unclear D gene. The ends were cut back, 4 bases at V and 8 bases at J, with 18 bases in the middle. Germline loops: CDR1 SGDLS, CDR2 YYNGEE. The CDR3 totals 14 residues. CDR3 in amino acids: CASSTGVPRGGYTF. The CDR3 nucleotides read TGTGCCAGCAGCACCGGGGTCCCCCGCGGAGGCTACACCTTC.

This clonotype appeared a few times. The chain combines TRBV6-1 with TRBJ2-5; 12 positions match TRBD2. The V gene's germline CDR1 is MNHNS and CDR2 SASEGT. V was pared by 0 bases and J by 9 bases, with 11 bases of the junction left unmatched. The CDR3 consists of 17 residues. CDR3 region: CASSEALVVLAGGPQYF. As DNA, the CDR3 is TGTGCCAGCAGTGAAGCGCTAGTTGTCCTAGCGGGGGGGCCCCAGTACTTC.

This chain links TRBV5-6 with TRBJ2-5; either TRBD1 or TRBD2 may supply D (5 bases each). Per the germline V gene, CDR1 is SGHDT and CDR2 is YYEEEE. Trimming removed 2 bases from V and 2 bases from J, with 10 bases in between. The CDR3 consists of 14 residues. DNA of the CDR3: TGTGCCAGCAGCTTCTGGGACGGGCAAGAGACCCAGTACTTC. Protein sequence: CASSFWDGQETQYF.